What follows is one TCR beta chain and its context. Trimming removed 2 bases from V and 0 bases from J, with 7 bases in between. Germline values: CDR1 SGHTA, CDR2 FQGNSA. The CDR3 has 14 residues. The data derive from a study of cytomegalovirus exposure and HLA in healthy donors. The PCR contained 60 Vbeta and 13 Jbeta primers. Measured with immunoSEQ multiplex PCR; TCRdb has only the in-frame clones, and not every one. The table lists some 120,000 clones, 80% of them singletons. The rearrangement joins TRBV7-2 to TRBJ2-5; D uncertain. The receptor was isolated from a man aged 50 to 60 in good health and CMV-seronegative. Sequencing used PBMCs. This CDR3 is CASSLNGYQETQYF. In DNA form, the CDR3 reads TGTGCCAGCAGCTTAAACGGGTACCAAGAGACCCAGTACTTC.